Shown below are 9 T cell receptor beta chains from a single sample sequenced in a study of T cells in Graves' hyperthyroidism and ophthalmopathy. Amplified TCR beta CDR3 regions derived from RNA transcripts. With the HTBI primer set, the TCR CDR3 went through a first round of RT-PCR. TCRdb re-derived calls from the multiplex PCR reads in MiXCR, one entry per CDR3 protein. The data contain 500,000 to 600,000 distinct CDR3 sequences, about 45% of them singletons. Sequencing was done on a sample of peripheral blood or thyroid tissue (not recorded which). These receptors were collected from an adult woman with Graves' disease, either hyperthyroidism or ophthalmopathy (not recorded which).

This clonotype was observed a handful of times. Sequence at one end of the junction differs from germline and may be a read error. The DNA of the CDR3 is TGTGCCAGCAGCTCAGGTGGCGGGGATCTGTTTTTT. Translation gives CASSSGGGDLFF. The chain uses TRBV7-3 and TRBJ2-2, with D perhaps matching TRBD2 (6 bases). The CDR3 has 12 amino acids. Per germline, CDR1 SGHTA and CDR2 FQGTGA.

This clonotype was observed at least ten times. This rearrangement joins TRBV5-1 to TRBJ2-7; 7 nucleotides agree with TRBD2. Unmatched junction bases numbered 7, after V lost 1 base and J lost 3 bases. CDR1 is SGHRS and CDR2 is YFSETQ in the germline V gene. This CDR3 is built from 15 residues. CDR3: CASSLSTSAFYEQYF. DNA for the CDR3: TGCGCCAGCAGCTTGTCAACTAGCGCCTTCTACGAGCAGTACTTC.

The chain links TRBV7-2 to TRBJ2-6, with D possibly TRBD2 on 6 matching bases. The V and J ends lost 5 bases and 0 bases respectively, with 20 bases between them. CDR3 length: 19 residues. Germline-derived CDR1 and CDR2 are SGHTA and FQGNSA. The DNA of the CDR3 is TGTGCCAGCAGCCCTCTGCGGGGTGGGGCCAACTCTGGGGCCAACGTCCTGACTTTC. Protein product: CASSPLRGGANSGANVLTF.

The chain employs TRBV11-2 and TRBJ2-7; TRBD1 agrees at 8 bases. This CDR3 region has 15 residues. V dropped 6 bases and J dropped 3; count of bases not matched to a gene: 10. In germline, CDR1 is SGHAT, CDR2 FQNNGV. In nucleotides, the CDR3 is TGTGCCAGCAGATCCATTCGGGACAGGAACTACGAGCAGTACTTC. It specifies CASRSIRDRNYEQYF.

Remarks on this clonotype: This may be a read error, as it is one base from a much larger clone. This chain joins TRBV11-2 and TRBJ2-7; D remains unclear. The germline CDR1 and CDR2 sequences are SGHAT and FQNNGV. The CDR3 has 13 amino acids. V was shortened by 3 bases and J by 5 bases, with 11 bases between the two germline ends. This chain's CDR3 is CASSFGPTDEQYF. CDR3 bases: TGTGCCAGCAGCTTCGGACCTACCGACGAGCAGTACTTC.

This clonotype was detected ten times or more. The V and J genes are TRBV2 and TRBJ1-1; the D gene is possibly TRBD1 (5 bases). Looked up from germline, CDR1 is SNHLY and CDR2 is FYNNEI. The V gene lost 4 bases and the J gene lost 9 bases, with 12 bases spanning the gap. CDR3 length equals 12 residues. The CDR3 region is CASSAGSAKAFF. The CDR3 DNA reads as TGTGCCAGCAGTGCAGGGTCGGCAAAAGCTTTCTTT.

The rearrangement joins TRBV12-3 or TRBV12-4 to TRBJ2-7; TRBD2 aligns across 12 bases. This CDR3 is built from 15 residues. With V trimmed by 6 bases and J by 1 base, 4 bases remained unmatched. Here the CDR3 reads CASSRLAGVSYEQYF. In DNA form, the CDR3 reads TGTGCCAGCAGCCGACTAGCGGGAGTTTCCTACGAGCAGTACTTC.

In its sample, this clonotype was seen many times. This rearrangement joins TRBV7-2 to TRBJ2-7; no clear D gene. This CDR3 is 13 amino acids long. Trimming pared 0 bases from V and 3 bases from J, leaving 6 bases between. The germline gives CDR1 SGHTA, CDR2 FQGNSA. The CDR3 DNA sequence: TGTACCAGCAGCTTAGCAATCTTCTACGAGCAGTACTTC. Amino acids: CTSSLAIFYEQYF.

CDR3: CASSRLTGLAGGAQYF. DNA of the CDR3: TGTGCCAGCAGCCGCCTCACGGGACTAGCGGGAGGAGCGCAGTACTTC. V is TRBV13 and J is TRBJ2-7; 15 nucleotides line up with TRBD2. The germline CDR1 and CDR2 sequences are PRHDT and FYEKMQ (reference sequence). The CDR3 length is 16 residues. The trim removed 5 bases at V and 9 bases at J, leaving 11 bases unmatched.